These 2 T cell receptor beta chains originate from one sample sequenced in a study of graft-versus-host responses after intestinal transplantation. No cognate antigen is known for these TCRs. Profiling relied on immunoSEQ multiplex PCR, and the TCRdb table lists in-frame clones only, not all of them. Of around 110,000 clones detected, 75% to 95% appear once; the ten largest clones hold approximately 0.17%. Material: unstimulated CD4+ T cells sorted from spleen or lymph node cells, obtained before intestinal transplant. The receptors were sampled from a human donor who received an intestinal transplant.

The chain couples TRBV29-1 to TRBJ2-2, with D tentatively TRBD1 (6 bases). V was pared by 4 bases and J by 2 bases, with 20 bases between. CDR1 is SQVTM and CDR2 is ANQGSEA in the germline V gene. The CDR3 runs 17 residues. The CDR3 loop is CSVVWAGVGLNTGELFF. The DNA for the CDR3 is TGCAGCGTTGTGTGGGCAGGGGTCGGGCTTAACACCGGGGAGCTGTTTTTT.

This clone was seen just once. The rearrangement uses TRBV7-9 and TRBJ2-7, with a tentative D call TRBD2 (6 bases). This CDR3 region has 14 residues. Trimming took off 2 bases at V and 3 bases at J, with 11 bases between the two ends. The germline gives CDR1 SEHNR, CDR2 FQNEAQ (reference sequence). The CDR3 DNA sequence: TGTGCCAGCAGCTTATTTGCGACTAGCTACGAGCAGTACTTC. This translates into CASSLFATSYEQYF.